Listed here are 15 T cell receptor beta chains from one sample, sequenced in a study of B cell selection in AIRE deficiency. Using immunoSEQ multiplex PCR, the repertoire was profiled, and TCRdb retains in-frame clones only, with some absent. The data hold about 22,000 clones, with approximately 96% observed a single time. Sorting defined conventional CD4 T cells as CD4+CD127+. Sequencing was carried out using CD4+CD127+ conventional T cells sorted from PBMCs. These receptors were obtained from a human donor in good health.

This clone appeared once. The chain uses TRBV10-2 and TRBJ2-5, with 16 bases aligning to TRBD2. The CDR3 is 17 residues long. Losses at the gene ends were 8 bases for V and 5 bases for J; bases not matched to a gene: 11. Germline V gives CDR1 WSHSY, CDR2 SAAADI. CDR3 in amino acids: CASGTSGGGALRETQYF. The CDR3 DNA is TGCGCCAGCGGGACTAGCGGGGGGGGTGCTCTCAGGGAGACCCAGTACTTC.

The J gene is TRBJ1-3, the V gene TRBV21-1; whether TRBD1, the table's D call, matches the DNA was not checked. TRBV21-1 is designated a pseudogene. The CDR3 extends over 15 amino acids. The chain's CDR3 is CASSKEQGYGNTIYF. CDR3 DNA: TGTGCCAGCAGCAAAGAACAGGGGTACGGAAACACCATATATTTT.

DNA for the CDR3: TGTGCCACCAGCAGAACCGATACCCCTGGGGGGTATGGGGCCAACGTCCTGACTTTC. Residues: CATSRTDTPGGYGANVLTF. This chain links TRBV15 with TRBJ2-6; weak D call: TRBD2 (6 bases). This CDR3 is 19 amino acids long. Germline loops: CDR1 LNHNV, CDR2 YYDKDF (reference sequence). V lost 2 bases and J lost 3, with 20 bases in between.

The gene calls are TRBV6-6 and TRBJ1-5, with a weak D call TRBD1 (5 bases). V was clipped by 2 bases and J by 0 bases, with 11 bases between them. The CDR3 extends over 16 amino acids. CDR1 and CDR2 from the germline V gene are MNHNY and SVGAGI (reference sequence). The CDR3 spells CASSYGTDYSNQPQHF. Written as DNA, the CDR3 is TGTGCCAGCAGTTACGGGACCGACTATAGCAATCAGCCCCAGCATTTT.

The chain joins TRBV6-6 to TRBJ2-1, with D perhaps TRBD2 (5 bases). The CDR3 consists of 16 residues. Per the germline V gene, CDR1 is MNHNY and CDR2 is SVGAGI (reference sequence). V lost 2 bases and J 0 bases, leaving 11 bases between the germline ends. The CDR3 DNA is TGTGCCAGCAGTTACGCGCCTAGCTTCTCCTACAATGAGCAGTTCTTC. Amino acid sequence: CASSYAPSFSYNEQFF.

This clone has just one count. V gene TRBV30 combines with J gene TRBJ2-5, with D perhaps matching TRBD2 (5 bases). The ends were cut back, 5 bases at V and 5 bases at J, with 15 bases in the middle. The germline V gene has CDR1 GTSNPN and CDR2 SVGIG (reference sequence). The CDR3 consists of 13 residues. CDR3: CAWARGPQETQYF. CDR3 in DNA: TGTGCCTGGGCGAGAGGGCCCCAGGAGACCCAGTACTTC.

V usage is TRBV28 and J usage is TRBJ2-1; 8 bases line up with TRBD1. There are 15 residues in the CDR3. Germline loops: CDR1 MDHEN, CDR2 SYDVKM. With 5 bases clipped from V and 3 bases from J, the junction kept 6 bases outside the gene matches. Here the CDR3 reads CASSLIGQGYNEQFF. The CDR3 DNA reads as TGTGCCAGCAGTCTAATAGGACAGGGCTACAATGAGCAGTTCTTC.

The chain carries TRBV10-1 and TRBJ2-5; D tentatively fits TRBD1 or TRBD2 (5 bases each). Trimming removed 5 bases from V and 7 bases from J, with 17 bases in between. Per the germline V gene, CDR1 is WNHNN and CDR2 is SYGVQD (reference sequence). CDR3 size: 14 residues. CDR3 nucleotides: TGCGCCAGCAGTTCCGGGACCCCCACCGGGACCCAGTACTTC. Translation: CASSSGTPTGTQYF.

CDR3 DNA sequence: TGTGCCAGCAGTGGGACCTTGCGACAGGGGAACACTGAAGCTTTCTTT. Protein sequence: CASSGTLRQGNTEAFF. The V call is TRBV6-1, the J call TRBJ1-1; 7 bases match TRBD1. Germline assignment: CDR1 MNHNS and CDR2 SASEGT. The CDR3 spans 16 residues. Losses at the gene ends were 4 bases for V and 1 base for J; bases not matched to a gene: 9.

The chain has TRBV6-4 and TRBJ1-1; D unclear. The CDR3 is 15 residues long. V lost 4 bases and J 0 bases, leaving 12 bases between the germline ends. Germline values: CDR1 MRHNA, CDR2 SNTAGT. The CDR3 bases are TGTGCCAGCAGTGCTGAGGGTTTTCTGAACACTGAAGCTTTCTTT. Translation gives CASSAEGFLNTEAFF.

CDR3 sequence: CASSRARDRVWNTEAFF. The CDR3 coding sequence is TGTGCCAGCTCGAGAGCCCGGGACAGGGTGTGGAACACTGAAGCTTTCTTT. The chain carries TRBV18 and TRBJ1-1, with 9 bases identical to TRBD1. Per the germline V gene, CDR1 is KGHSH and CDR2 is LQKENI. The V segment lost 6 bases and the J segment 1 base; nucleotides outside the gene matches: 12. This CDR3 has 17 amino acids.

The chain employs TRBV7-2 and TRBJ2-7, with D hard to call. Trimming left V 3 bases short and J 0 bases short, with 18 bases between. This CDR3 contains 17 residues. Looked up from germline, CDR1 is SGHTA and CDR2 is FQGNSA. The CDR3 sequence is CASSLRGWQDASYEQYF. CDR3 in DNA: TGTGCCAGCAGCTTGAGAGGCTGGCAGGACGCCTCCTACGAGCAGTACTTC.

This chain joins TRBV2 and TRBJ1-1, with D possibly TRBD1 on 6 matching bases. V lost 3 bases and J 10 bases, leaving 12 bases between the germline ends. Germline lookup yields CDR1 SNHLY and CDR2 FYNNEI. This CDR3 is built from 12 residues. The CDR3 spells CASSEGTTRAFF. Written as DNA, the CDR3 is TGTGCCAGCAGTGAGGGGACAACACGAGCTTTCTTT.

This clone occurred once. V and J are TRBV18 and TRBJ1-2; weak D call: TRBD1 (6 bases). The CDR3 spans 12 residues. Trimming removed 2 bases from V and 6 bases from J, with 7 bases in between. The germline V gene encodes CDR1 KGHSH and CDR2 LQKENI. DNA for the CDR3: TGTGCCAGCTCACCAAAGGGGGATGGCTACACCTTC. It encodes CASSPKGDGYTF. Complete variable domain (other parts from reference TRBV18 and TRBJ1-2): NAGVMQNPRHLVRRRGQEARLRCSPMKGHSHVYWYRQLPEEGLKFMVYLQKENIIDESGMPKERFSAEFPKEGPSILRIQQVVRGDSAAYFCASSPKGDGYTFGSGTRLTVV.

The chain links TRBV7-8 to TRBJ1-2, with TRBD1 matching 10 bases. CDR1 and CDR2 from the germline V gene are SGHVS and FQNEAQ. The CDR3 runs 16 residues. Losses at the gene ends were 5 bases for V and 3 bases for J; bases not matched to a gene: 9. CDR3 sequence reads: CASSILTGGKDYGYTF. CDR3 coding DNA: TGTGCCAGCAGCATCTTGACAGGGGGCAAGGACTATGGCTACACCTTC.